This TCR beta chain was recovered during a study of response to subunit inactivated influenza vaccine. One entry per CDR3 protein results from TCRdb running MiXCR on the RT-PCR reads. Of about half a million distinct CDR3 sequences listed, about 8% are singletons. This clonotype was counted a few times. Antigen unknown. Study outcomes and limitations: The authors suggested that few new T cells are recruited per seasonal influenza vaccination.

The V gene's germline CDR1 is SGHDN and CDR2 FVKESK. Deletions cut 0 bases from V and 12 bases from J, with 12 bases between. The CDR3 spans 13 residues. The chain links TRBV14 to TRBJ2-1; no reliable D call. The TCR originated in a man aged 50 to 69 who received an inactivated influenza vaccine. Sequences were derived from PBMCs from blood, sampled less than 25 months after vaccination. CDR3 coding DNA: TGTGCCAGCAGCCAAGAAGGCAGCCGAAGGCAGTTCTTC. This codes for CASSQEGSRRQFF.